This T cell receptor (beta chain) was observed in a study of memory CD4+ T cells and cytomegalovirus serostatus. Background on the study: Of the healthy Belgian adults, 8 to 10 were CMV seropositive and 20 to 30 seronegative.

Unmatched junction bases numbered 11, after V lost 6 bases and J lost 0 bases. The CDR3 covers 17 residues. Germline CDR1 and CDR2: ENHRY and SYGVKD. Study observations and caveats: Of 150 to 200 reported CMV TCRbeta sequences, around 62 were found in memory CD4+ repertoires.

The sort gate was single viable CD3+CD4+CD8-CD45RO+ cells for memory CD4+ T cells. CMV serostatus came from serum IgG against pp150, pp28, p38, p52. This clone appeared a few times. Its specificity is not known. Some clones are missing from TCRdb's copy, which holds only in-frame ones; the method was immunoSEQ multiplex PCR. Here the sample spans approximately 40,000 clones, 60% to 85% being singletons. The chain links TRBV10-3 to TRBJ2-1, with 7 positions matching TRBD1. Input material: memory CD4+ T cells from blood. This TCR was recovered from an adult in good health and CMV-seronegative. The CDR3 loop reads CAIRGGLPPSSYNEQFF. The CDR3 bases are TGTGCCATCAGAGGGGGCCTCCCTCCTAGCTCCTACAATGAGCAGTTCTTC.